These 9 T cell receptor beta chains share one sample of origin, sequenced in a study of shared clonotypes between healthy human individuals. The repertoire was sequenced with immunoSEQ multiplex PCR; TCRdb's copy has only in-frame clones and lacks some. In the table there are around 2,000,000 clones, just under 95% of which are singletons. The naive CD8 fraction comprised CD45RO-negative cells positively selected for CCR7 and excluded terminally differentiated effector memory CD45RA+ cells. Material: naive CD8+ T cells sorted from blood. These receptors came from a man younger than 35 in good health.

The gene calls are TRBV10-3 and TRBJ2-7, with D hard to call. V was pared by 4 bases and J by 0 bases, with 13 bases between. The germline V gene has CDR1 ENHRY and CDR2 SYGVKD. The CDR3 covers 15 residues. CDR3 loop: CAISVSGPSSYEQYF. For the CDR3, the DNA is TGTGCCATCAGTGTTTCAGGTCCCAGCTCCTACGAGCAGTACTTC.

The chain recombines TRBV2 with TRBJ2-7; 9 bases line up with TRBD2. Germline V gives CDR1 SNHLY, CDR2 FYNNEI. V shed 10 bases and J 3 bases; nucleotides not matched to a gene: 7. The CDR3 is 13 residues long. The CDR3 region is CATGLAGRYEQYF. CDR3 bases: TGTGCCACAGGGCTAGCGGGGCGCTACGAGCAGTACTTC. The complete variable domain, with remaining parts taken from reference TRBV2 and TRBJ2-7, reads EPEVTQTPSHQVTQMGQEVILRCVPISNHLYFYWYRQILGQKVEFLVSFYNNEISEKSEIFDDQFSVERPDGSNFTLKIRSTKLEDSAMYFCATGLAGRYEQYFGPGTRLTVT.

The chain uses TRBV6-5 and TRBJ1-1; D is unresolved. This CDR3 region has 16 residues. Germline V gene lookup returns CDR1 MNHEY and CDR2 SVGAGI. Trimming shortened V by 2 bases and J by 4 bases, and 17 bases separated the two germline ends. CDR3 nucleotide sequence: TGTGCCAGCAGTTACGGGCGGGAGGGATGGGGCACTGAAGCTTTCTTT. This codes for CASSYGREGWGTEAFF.

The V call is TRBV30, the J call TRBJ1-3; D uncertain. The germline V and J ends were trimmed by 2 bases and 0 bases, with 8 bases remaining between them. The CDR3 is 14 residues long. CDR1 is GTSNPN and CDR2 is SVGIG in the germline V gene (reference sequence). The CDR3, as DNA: TGTGCCTGGAGTACTAGCTCCTCTGGAAACACCATATATTTT. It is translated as CAWSTSSSGNTIYF.

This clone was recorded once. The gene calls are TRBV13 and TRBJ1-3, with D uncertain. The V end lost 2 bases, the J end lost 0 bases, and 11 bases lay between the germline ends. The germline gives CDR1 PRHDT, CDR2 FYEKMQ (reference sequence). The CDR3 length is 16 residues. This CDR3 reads CASSLQAASSGNTIYF. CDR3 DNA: TGTGCCAGCAGCTTACAGGCAGCGAGCTCTGGAAACACCATATATTTT.

CDR3 nucleotides: TGTGCCAGCAGTTACTCGCAGGGGGACTCCTACAATGAGCAGTTCTTC. Its translation: CASSYSQGDSYNEQFF. The chain combines TRBV6-5 with TRBJ2-1; TRBD1 matches 7 bases. Germline V gives CDR1 MNHEY, CDR2 SVGAGI. The CDR3 has 16 residues. Trimming removed 0 bases from V and 0 bases from J; junction bases left unmatched: 2.

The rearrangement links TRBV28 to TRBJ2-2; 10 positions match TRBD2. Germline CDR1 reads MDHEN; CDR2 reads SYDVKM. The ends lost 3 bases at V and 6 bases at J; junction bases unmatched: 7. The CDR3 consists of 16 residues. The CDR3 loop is CASSLEASGGAGELFF. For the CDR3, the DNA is TGTGCCAGCAGTTTGGAGGCTAGCGGGGGTGCCGGGGAGCTGTTTTTT.

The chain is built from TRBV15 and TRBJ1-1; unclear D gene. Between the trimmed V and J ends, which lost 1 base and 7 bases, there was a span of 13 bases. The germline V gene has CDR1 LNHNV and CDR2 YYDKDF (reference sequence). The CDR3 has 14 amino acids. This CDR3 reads CATSRVIGFGEAFF. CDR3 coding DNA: TGTGCCACCAGCAGAGTGATAGGATTTGGTGAAGCTTTCTTT.

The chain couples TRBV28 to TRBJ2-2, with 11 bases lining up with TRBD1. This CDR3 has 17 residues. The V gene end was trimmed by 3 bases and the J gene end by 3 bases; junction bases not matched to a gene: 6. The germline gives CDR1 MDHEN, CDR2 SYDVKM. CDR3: CASSFFGQGADTGELFF. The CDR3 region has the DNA TGTGCCAGCAGTTTTTTCGGACAGGGGGCGGACACCGGGGAGCTGTTTTTT. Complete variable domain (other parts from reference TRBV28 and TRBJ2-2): DVKVTQSSRYLVKRTGEKVFLECVQDMDHENMFWYRQDPGLGLRLIYFSYDVKMKEKGDIPEGYSVSREKKERFSLILESASTNQTSMYLCASSFFGQGADTGELFFGEGSRLTVL.